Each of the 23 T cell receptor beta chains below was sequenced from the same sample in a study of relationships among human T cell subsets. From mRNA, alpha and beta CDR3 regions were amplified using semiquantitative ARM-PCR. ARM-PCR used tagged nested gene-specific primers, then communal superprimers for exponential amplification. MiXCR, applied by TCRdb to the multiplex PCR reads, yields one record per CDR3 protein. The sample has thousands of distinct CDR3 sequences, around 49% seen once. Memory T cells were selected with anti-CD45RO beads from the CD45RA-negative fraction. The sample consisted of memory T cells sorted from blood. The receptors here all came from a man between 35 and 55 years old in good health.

CDR3 loop: CASSQEGQLSWETQYF. For the CDR3, the DNA is TGTGCCAGCAGCCAAGAGGGACAGCTAAGTTGGGAGACCCAGTACTTC. V gene TRBV14 combines with J gene TRBJ2-5, with TRBD1 matching 7 bases. Germline-derived CDR1 and CDR2 are SGHDN and FVKESK. The ends lost 0 bases at V and 5 bases at J; junction bases unmatched: 9. The CDR3 length is 16 residues.

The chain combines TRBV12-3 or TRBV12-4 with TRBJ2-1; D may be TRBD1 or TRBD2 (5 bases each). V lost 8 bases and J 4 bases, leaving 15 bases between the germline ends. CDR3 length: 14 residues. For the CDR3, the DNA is TGTGCCAGCCGGCCCCGGGACGGTTACAATGAGCAGTTCTTC. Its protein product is CASRPRDGYNEQFF.

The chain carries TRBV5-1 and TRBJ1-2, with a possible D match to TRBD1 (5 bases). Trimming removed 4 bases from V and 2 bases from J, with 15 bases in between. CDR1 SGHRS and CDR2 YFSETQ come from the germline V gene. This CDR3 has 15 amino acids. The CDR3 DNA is TGCGCCAGCAGCACCGGGATTGGGGGGAACTATGGCTACACCTTC. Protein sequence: CASSTGIGGNYGYTF.

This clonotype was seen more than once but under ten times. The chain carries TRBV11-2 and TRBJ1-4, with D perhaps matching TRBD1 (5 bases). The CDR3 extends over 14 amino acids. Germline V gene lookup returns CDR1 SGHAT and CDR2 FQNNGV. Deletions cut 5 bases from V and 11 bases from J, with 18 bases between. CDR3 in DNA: TGTGCCAGCAGCGCGGGACTGCGCTCCATCAAACTGTTTTTT. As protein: CASSAGLRSIKLFF.

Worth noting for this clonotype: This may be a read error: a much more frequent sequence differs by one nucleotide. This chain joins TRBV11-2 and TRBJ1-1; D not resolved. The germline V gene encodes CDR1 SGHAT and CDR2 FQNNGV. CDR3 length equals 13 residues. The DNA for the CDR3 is TGTGCCAACAGCTTAAGGACGAACACTGAAGCTCTCTTT. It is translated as CANSLRTNTEALF.

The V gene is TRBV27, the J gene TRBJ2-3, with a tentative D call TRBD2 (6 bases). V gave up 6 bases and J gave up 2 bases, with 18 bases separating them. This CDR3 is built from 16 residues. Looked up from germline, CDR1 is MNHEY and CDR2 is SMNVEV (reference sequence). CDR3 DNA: TGTGCCAGCAGGGCGCTGGACGGGGGACCCACAGATACGCAGTATTTT. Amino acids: CASRALDGGPTDTQYF.

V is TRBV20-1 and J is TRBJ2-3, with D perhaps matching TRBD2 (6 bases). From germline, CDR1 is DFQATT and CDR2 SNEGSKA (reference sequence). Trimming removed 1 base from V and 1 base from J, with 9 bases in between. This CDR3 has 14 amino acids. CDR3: CSARVIAGTDTQYF. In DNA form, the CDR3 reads TGCAGTGCTAGAGTAATAGCGGGCACAGATACGCAGTATTTT.

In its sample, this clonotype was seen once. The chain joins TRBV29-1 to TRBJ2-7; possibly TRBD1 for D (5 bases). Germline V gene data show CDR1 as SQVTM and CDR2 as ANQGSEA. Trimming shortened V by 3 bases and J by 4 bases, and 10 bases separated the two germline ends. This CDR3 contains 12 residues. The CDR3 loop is CSVDAGSYEQYF. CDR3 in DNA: TGCAGCGTTGACGCAGGGTCGTACGAGCAGTACTTC.

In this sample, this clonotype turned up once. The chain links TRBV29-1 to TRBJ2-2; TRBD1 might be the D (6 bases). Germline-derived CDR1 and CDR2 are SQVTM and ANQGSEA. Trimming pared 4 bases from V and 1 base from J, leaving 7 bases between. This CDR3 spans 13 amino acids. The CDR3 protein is CSVAQGNTGELFF. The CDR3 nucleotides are TGCAGCGTTGCACAGGGGAACACCGGGGAGCTGTTTTTT.

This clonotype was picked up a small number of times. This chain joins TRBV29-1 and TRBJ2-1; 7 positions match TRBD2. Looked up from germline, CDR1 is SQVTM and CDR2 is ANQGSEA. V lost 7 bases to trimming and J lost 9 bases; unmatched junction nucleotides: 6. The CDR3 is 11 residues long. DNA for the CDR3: TGCAGCGCAACTACGGGGGGTGAGCAGTTCTTC. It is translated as CSATTGGEQFF.

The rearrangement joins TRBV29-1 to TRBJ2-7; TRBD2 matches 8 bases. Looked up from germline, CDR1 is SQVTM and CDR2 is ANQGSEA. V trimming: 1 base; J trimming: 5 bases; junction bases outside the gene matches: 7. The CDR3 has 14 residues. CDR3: CSVEGQRENHEQYF. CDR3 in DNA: TGCAGCGTTGAAGGCCAGCGGGAGAACCACGAGCAGTACTTC.

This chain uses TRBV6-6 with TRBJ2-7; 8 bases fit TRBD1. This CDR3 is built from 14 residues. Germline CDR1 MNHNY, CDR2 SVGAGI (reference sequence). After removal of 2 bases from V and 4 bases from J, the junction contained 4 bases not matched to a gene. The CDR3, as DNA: TGTGCCAGCAGTTACGGACAGGGCGGGTACGAGCAGTACTTC. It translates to CASSYGQGGYEQYF.

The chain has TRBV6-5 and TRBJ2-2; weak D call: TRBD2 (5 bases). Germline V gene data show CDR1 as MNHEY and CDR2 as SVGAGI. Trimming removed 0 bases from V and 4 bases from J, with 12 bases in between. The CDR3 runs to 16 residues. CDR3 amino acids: CASSYSFSRGTGELFF. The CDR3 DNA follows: TGTGCCAGCAGTTACTCATTCTCTCGGGGCACCGGGGAGCTGTTTTTT.

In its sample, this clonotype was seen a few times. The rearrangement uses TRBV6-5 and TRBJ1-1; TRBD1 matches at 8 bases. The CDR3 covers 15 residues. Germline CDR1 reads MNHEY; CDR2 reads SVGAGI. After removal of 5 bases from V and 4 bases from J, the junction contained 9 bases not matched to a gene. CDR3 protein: CASSRDRGLSTEAFF. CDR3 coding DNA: TGTGCCAGCAGTCGTGACAGGGGTTTGAGCACTGAAGCTTTCTTT.

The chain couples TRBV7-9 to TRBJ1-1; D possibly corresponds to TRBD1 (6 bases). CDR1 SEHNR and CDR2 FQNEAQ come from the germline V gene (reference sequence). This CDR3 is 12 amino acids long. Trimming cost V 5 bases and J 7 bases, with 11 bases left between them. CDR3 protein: CASSADRIEAFF. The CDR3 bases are TGTGCCAGCAGCGCCGACAGGATTGAAGCTTTCTTT.

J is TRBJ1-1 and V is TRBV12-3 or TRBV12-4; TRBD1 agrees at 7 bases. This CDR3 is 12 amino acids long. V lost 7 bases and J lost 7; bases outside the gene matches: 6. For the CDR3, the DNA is TGTGCCAGCACCTTACACAGGGGTGAAGCTTTCTTT. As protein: CASTLHRGEAFF.

The CDR3 loop is CASSLENRGLGNTEAFF. CDR3 sequence (DNA): TGTGCCAGCAGCTTAGAGAACAGGGGGCTTGGGAACACTGAAGCTTTCTTT. The chain recombines TRBV11-2 with TRBJ1-1, with 9 bases lining up with TRBD1. The junction had 6 bases not matched to a gene; V was cut back by 0 bases and J by 1 base. The CDR3 extends over 17 amino acids. Germline V gene lookup returns CDR1 SGHAT and CDR2 FQNNGV.

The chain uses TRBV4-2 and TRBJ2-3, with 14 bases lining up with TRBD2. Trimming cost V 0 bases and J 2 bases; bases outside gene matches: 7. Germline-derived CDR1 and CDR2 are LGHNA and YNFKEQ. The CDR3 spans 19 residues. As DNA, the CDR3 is TGTGCCAGCAGCCAAGATCGGGGGACTAGCGGGGGCTACACAGATACGCAGTATTTT. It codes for CASSQDRGTSGGYTDTQYF.

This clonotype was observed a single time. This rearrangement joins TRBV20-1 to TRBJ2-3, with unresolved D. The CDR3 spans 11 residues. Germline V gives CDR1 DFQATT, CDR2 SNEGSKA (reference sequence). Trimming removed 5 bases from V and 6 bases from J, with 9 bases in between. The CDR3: CSAHLRDTQYF. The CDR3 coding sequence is TGCAGTGCTCATCTACGGGATACGCAGTATTTT.

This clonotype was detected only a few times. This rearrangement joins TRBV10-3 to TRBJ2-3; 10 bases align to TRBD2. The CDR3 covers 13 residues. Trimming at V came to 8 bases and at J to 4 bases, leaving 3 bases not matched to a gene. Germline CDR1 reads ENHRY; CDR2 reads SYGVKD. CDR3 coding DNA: TGTGCCATCGCAGCGGGAGGGCCAGATACGCAGTATTTT. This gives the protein CAIAAGGPDTQYF.

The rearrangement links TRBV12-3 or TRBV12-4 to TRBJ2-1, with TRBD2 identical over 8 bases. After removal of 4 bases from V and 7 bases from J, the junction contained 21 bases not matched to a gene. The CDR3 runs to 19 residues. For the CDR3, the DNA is TGTGCCAGCAGTTCGCTAACCCTCTCCGGGACTAGATTCAGGAATGAGCAGTTCTTC. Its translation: CASSSLTLSGTRFRNEQFF.

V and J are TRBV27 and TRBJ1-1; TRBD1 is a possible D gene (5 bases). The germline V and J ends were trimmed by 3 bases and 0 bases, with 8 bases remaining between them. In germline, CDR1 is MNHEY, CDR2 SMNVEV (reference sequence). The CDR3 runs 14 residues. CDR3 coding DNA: TGTGCCAGCAGTTTTCGGGGGATGAACACTGAAGCTTTCTTT. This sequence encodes CASSFRGMNTEAFF.

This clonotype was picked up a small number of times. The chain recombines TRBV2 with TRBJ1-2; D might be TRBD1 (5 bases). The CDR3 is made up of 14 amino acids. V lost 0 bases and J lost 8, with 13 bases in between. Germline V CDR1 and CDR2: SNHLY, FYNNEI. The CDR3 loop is CASSEAQGEKGYTF. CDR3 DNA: TGTGCCAGCAGTGAAGCCCAGGGTGAGAAGGGCTACACCTTC. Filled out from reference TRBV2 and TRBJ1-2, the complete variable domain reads EPEVTQTPSHQVTQMGQEVILRCVPISNHLYFYWYRQILGQKVEFLVSFYNNEISEKSEIFDDQFSVERPDGSNFTLKIRSTKLEDSAMYFCASSEAQGEKGYTFGSGTRLTVV.